The clone carrying this TCR beta chain was counted at least ten times. Its antigen is currently unknown. This entry is derived from a study of regulatory T cells in long-lasting Graves disease. The time point denotes: newly diagnosed GD, antithyroid drugs for less than 3 months. Following extraction of RNA from PBMCs, that RNA was used to make the TCR library. This CDR3 has 13 residues. The germline gives CDR1 DFQATT, CDR2 SNEGSKA (reference sequence). Trimming removed 0 bases from V and 6 bases from J, with 12 bases in between. iRepertoire HTBI primers and Arm-PCR of CDR3 regions built TCR beta libraries. TCRdb redid the calling of the multiplex PCR reads with MiXCR, one entry per CDR3 protein. The table records about 560,000 distinct CDR3 sequences, 15% to 20% of them present only once. General observations from the study: Persistent disease favored TRBV28, TRBJ1-2 and TRBJ2-5.

The same data also went into a second study, on T cells in Graves' hyperthyroidism and ophthalmopathy. That study reports: First-round RT-PCR targeting the TCR CDR3 was performed with the HTBI primer set. Blood also showed most of the thyroid clonotypes that were expanded above 0.001. The model forecast ophthalmopathy, anticipating it by a median approximately 7 months before onset.

The V gene is TRBV20-1, the J gene TRBJ2-7, with D tentatively TRBD1 (6 bases). The input for sequencing was peripheral blood mononuclear cells (PBMCs), taken at new diagnosis, from a patient treated with antithyroid drugs. This clonotype originated in a man between 18 and 29 years old with Graves disease. CDR3 coding DNA: TGCAGTGCTAGAGATTCAGGGGTTCGCGAGCAGTACTTC. This translates into CSARDSGVREQYF.